Shown below are 5 T cell receptor beta chains from a single sample sequenced in a study of T cell responses to AZD1222 COVID-19 vaccine. Sequencing was performed with immunoSEQ multiplex PCR; in TCRdb, only in-frame clones are kept and a portion is missing. The data show 95,000 to 150,000 clones, 89% seen once. The sequences come from peripheral blood, collected on day 0 of AZD1222 vaccination. The receptors come from an adult in good health.

The genes are TRBV18 and TRBJ1-5; possible D gene TRBD1, 6 bases. CDR1 and CDR2 (germline): KGHSH, LQKENI. The CDR3 contains 16 residues. Trimming took off 6 bases at V and 0 bases at J, with 15 bases between the two ends. The CDR3 here is CASSLTMDSSNQPQHF. The CDR3 DNA reads TGTGCCAGCTCCCTCACCATGGACAGTAGCAATCAGCCCCAGCATTTT.

The gene calls are TRBV9 and TRBJ1-2, with 7 bases that match TRBD1. The germline V gene has CDR1 SGDLS and CDR2 YYNGEE. V gave up 0 bases and J gave up 6 bases; unmatched junction bases: 5. The CDR3 totals 14 residues. CDR3 coding DNA: TGTGCCAGCAGCGTAGATGGAGGGGGCAATGGCTACACCTTC. Protein sequence: CASSVDGGGNGYTF.

The CDR3 loop is CASSPGQGSGANVLTF. The CDR3 region has the DNA TGTGCCAGCAGCCCCGGACAGGGGTCTGGGGCCAACGTCCTGACTTTC. This chain links TRBV5-4 with TRBJ2-6; 9 positions agree with TRBD1. This CDR3 is built from 16 residues. In germline, CDR1 is SGHNT, CDR2 YYREEE (reference sequence). Germline trimming cut 4 bases from V and 1 base from J; bases unmatched to any gene: 3.

This clone was recorded a few times. V is TRBV7-9 and J is TRBJ1-2, with D tentatively TRBD1 (5 bases). V was trimmed by 5 bases and J by 8 bases, leaving 24 bases between them. This CDR3 comprises 16 residues. CDR1 is SEHNR, CDR2 FQNEAQ, per germline (reference sequence). CDR3 region: CASSLEDIYGSSGYTF. The CDR3 region has the DNA TGTGCCAGCAGCCTAGAGGACATCTACGGGAGCAGCGGCTACACCTTC.

The chain employs TRBV19 and TRBJ2-7; D is uncertain. CDR1 LNHDA and CDR2 SQIVND come from the germline V gene (reference sequence). The V gene lost 5 bases and the J gene lost 2 bases, with 10 bases spanning the gap. This CDR3 contains 13 residues. For the CDR3, the DNA is TGTGCCAGTAGTGCCGGACGGCCCTACGAGCAGTACTTC. This codes for CASSAGRPYEQYF. Full variable domain (rest looked up from reference TRBV19 and TRBJ2-7): DGGITQSPKYLFRKEGQNVTLSCEQNLNHDAMYWYRQDPGQGLRLIYYSQIVNDFQKGDIAEGYSVSREKKESFPLTVTSAQKNPTAFYLCASSAGRPYEQYFGPGTRLTVT.